This record covers a single TCR beta chain. V lost 2 bases, J lost 4 bases, and 6 bases lay in between. Germline V gene data show CDR1 as SGHTA and CDR2 as FQGTGA. The CDR3 contains 13 residues. The method was immunoSEQ multiplex PCR; TCRdb's version includes in-frame clones alone and lacks a portion of them. The table includes tens of thousands of clones, around 91% detected once. This entry belongs to a study of T cell changes during pregnancy in multiple sclerosis. Sequences were derived from CD4+ T cells from peripheral blood mononuclear cells, sampled in the second trimester of pregnancy. This receptor was obtained from a female donor in good health, enrolled as a control in a pregnancy study. The chain recombines TRBV7-3 with TRBJ2-1, with D uncertain. CDR3 sequence: CASSLEQYNEQFF. CDR3 DNA sequence: TGTGCCAGCAGCTTAGAACAGTACAATGAGCAGTTCTTC.